These T cell receptor beta chains were read from a single sample in a study of T cells after yellow fever vaccination. MiXCR was run by TCRdb on the 5' RACE reads, yielding one entry per CDR3 protein. Of fewer than 400,000 distinct CDR3 sequences in the sample, about 10% were seen once. Sequences were derived from CD4+ T cells sorted from PBMCs, sampled 45 days after the yellow fever booster vaccination. Receptors were obtained from a man between 18 and 29 years old who received the YFV17D yellow fever vaccine. The CDR3 runs from the conserved cysteine through the conserved F or W. The D gene is left open where the match is weak. Clone size is shown for a subset of rows, as once, few, many or a class of expanded clone.

v_call	clone_size	d_call	j_call	cdr3_nt	cdr3_aa
TRBV5-1	-	TRBD1	TRBJ1-1	TGCGCCAGCAGCCAGACAGGGCACACTGAAGCTTTCTTT	CASSQTGHTEAFF
TRBV7-2	few	TRBD2	TRBJ2-5	TGTGCCAGCAGCGCCAGCGGGAAGACAGAGACCCAGTACTTC	CASSASGKTETQYF
TRBV20-1	many	-	TRBJ2-6	TGCAGTGCTAGCTGGGCTTCCGGGGCCAACGTCCTGACTTTC	CSASWASGANVLTF
TRBV6-6	few	TRBD2	TRBJ2-2	TGTGCCAGCAACCCACCGGGACTAGCGGGGACCGGGGAGCTGTTTTTT	CASNPPGLAGTGELFF
TRBV2	many	-	TRBJ2-3	TGTGCCAGCAGTCCCTTTATCGAAGTATTGAGCACAGATACGCAGTATTTT	CASSPFIEVLSTDTQYF
TRBV9	many	TRBD1	TRBJ2-2	TGTGCCAGCAGCGCTCGACAGGGACGGACCGGGGAGCTGTTTTTT	CASSARQGRTGELFF
TRBV27	few	-	TRBJ1-2	TGTGCCAGCAGTTTGACATGGGAGGGTTATGGCTACACCTTC	CASSLTWEGYGYTF
TRBV7-9	-	TRBD2	TRBJ2-3	TGTGCCAGCAGCTTAGGTCGAGGCGGGGGGGCCTTAGATACGCAGTATTTT	CASSLGRGGGALDTQYF
TRBV18	few	-	TRBJ1-1	TGTGCCAGCTCACCACCGTCGGCAGGGGAGGGTTTCTTT	CASSPPSAGEGFF
TRBV7-2	-	-	TRBJ1-6	TGTGCCAGCAGCCAGCAGGGTACAATGTCACCCCTCCACTTT	CASSQQGTMSPLHF
TRBV4-3	-	TRBD2	TRBJ2-3	TGCGCCAGCAGCCAAGTCGGGGGGTTGGCAGATACGCAGTATTTT	CASSQVGGLADTQYF
TRBV5-1	many	-	TRBJ2-2	TGCGCCAGCAGCAGGGGAATTCTCACCGGGGAGCTGTTTTTT	CASSRGILTGELFF
TRBV19	few	-	TRBJ1-1	TGTGCCAGTAGTCCCACAGGAGTTTTCACTGAAGCTTTCTTT	CASSPTGVFTEAFF
TRBV20-1	few	-	TRBJ2-1	TGCAGTGCTAGAGTGAGGACTTCCTACAATGAGCAGTTCTTC	CSARVRTSYNEQFF
TRBV6-6	many	-	TRBJ2-7	TGTGCCAGCCGCGAGACAGGCTCCTACGAGCAGTACTTC	CASRETGSYEQYF
TRBV12-3/TRBV12-4	many	-	TRBJ1-1	TGTGCCAGCACCCTAGAGGGGTTACTGGAATATACTGAAGCTTTCTTT	CASTLEGLLEYTEAFF
TRBV6-1	few	-	TRBJ1-3	TGTGCCAGCAGTGTTCATCCAGCGAACTCTGGAAACACCATATATTTT	CASSVHPANSGNTIYF
TRBV6-6	-	TRBD2	TRBJ2-2	TGTGCCAGCAGAGGGAGCGGGGGGGCGGGAACCGGGGAGCTGTTTTTT	CASRGSGGAGTGELFF
TRBV5-6	many	-	TRBJ1-6	TGTGCCAGCGGGTTTGGGGGCCGTTCACCCCTCCACTTT	CASGFGGRSPLHF
TRBV5-1	many	TRBD1	TRBJ2-1	TGCGCCAGCAGCTGGGGACAGGCCAATGAGCAGTTCTTC	CASSWGQANEQFF
TRBV14	few	TRBD2	TRBJ2-2	TGTGCCAGCAGCCAACGGCGGGGGTCGGCTACCGGGGAGCTGTTTTTT	CASSQRRGSATGELFF
TRBV5-1	-	-	TRBJ2-5	TGCGCCAGCAGCCTGGCGGATCCAGAGACCCAGTACTTC	CASSLADPETQYF
TRBV28	-	-	TRBJ2-3	TGTGCCAGCAGTTTTAAGGGTCATACGCAGTATTTT	CASSFKGHTQYF
TRBV4-3	many	-	TRBJ1-2	TGCGCCAGCAGCCAAGACAGGGTTTCTGGCTACACCTTC	CASSQDRVSGYTF
TRBV29-1	-	TRBD1	TRBJ2-2	TGCAGCGTTAGGGACAGACCTTTGAACACCGGGGAGCTGTTTTTT	CSVRDRPLNTGELFF
TRBV6-5	-	TRBD2	TRBJ2-4	TGTGCCAGCAGTCGGGTAGCGGGGGAAAACATTCAGTACTTC	CASSRVAGENIQYF
TRBV7-2	few	-	TRBJ1-2	TGTGCCAGCAGCTTAGGACGGATGAACTATGGCTACACCTTC	CASSLGRMNYGYTF
TRBV6-5	-	TRBD1	TRBJ2-2	TGTGCCAGCAGGCCAGGGGGATCCGGGGAGCTGTTTTTT	CASRPGGSGELFF
TRBV2	many	-	TRBJ2-2	TGTGCCACACTATCCGGGACAACGAACACCGGGGAGCTGTTTTTT	CATLSGTTNTGELFF
TRBV7-6	few	TRBD1	TRBJ2-2	TGTGCCAGCAGCTTAGTAGGGGCGTCAGGGGGCTTTTCCGGGGAGCTGTTTTTT	CASSLVGASGGFSGELFF
TRBV5-6	few	TRBD2	TRBJ2-1	TGTGCCAGCAGCTCTATAGCGGGGGGGCTCAATGAGCAGTTCTTC	CASSSIAGGLNEQFF
TRBV7-2	-	TRBD1	TRBJ1-3	TGTGCCAGCAGCTTAGCTTTCCCGGTACAGGGGTCCATATATTTT	CASSLAFPVQGSIYF
TRBV18	few	-	TRBJ2-3	TGTGCCAGCTCACCACAGACAGGCACAGATACGCAGTATTTT	CASSPQTGTDTQYF
TRBV30	-	TRBD1	TRBJ2-3	TGTGCCTGGAGTTCACAGGGGGGCACAGATACGCAGTATTTT	CAWSSQGGTDTQYF
TRBV5-1	many	-	TRBJ2-1	TGCGCCAGCAGCTTGGTGTACACCCCTACCTACAATGAGCAGTTCTTC	CASSLVYTPTYNEQFF